These 24 T cell receptor beta chains share one sample of origin, sequenced in a study of tumor-infiltrating lymphocytes in oesophageal squamous cell carcinoma. MiXCR, applied by TCRdb to the PCR reads, yields one record per CDR3 protein. The data show under 20,000 distinct CDR3 sequences, with around 50% seen just once and approximately 16% held by the top ten. The sequenced sample consisted of esophageal tumor tissue. The receptors here all came from a male donor with esophageal squamous cell carcinoma.

This chain connects TRBV28 to TRBJ1-4, with TRBD1 as a possible D gene (6 bases). Germline V lookup: CDR1 MDHEN, CDR2 SYDVKM. The CDR3 consists of 15 residues. V lost 6 bases and J 6 bases, leaving 17 bases between the germline ends. CDR3 nucleotide sequence: TGTGCCAGCAGCCCACGACAGGAATGGGATGAAAAACTGTTTTTT. This translates into CASSPRQEWDEKLFF.

The chain employs TRBV7-8 and TRBJ2-5; 7 bases match TRBD1. V lost 3 bases, J lost 5 bases, and 9 bases stayed unmatched. This CDR3 region has 15 residues. The germline V gene encodes CDR1 SGHVS and CDR2 FQNEAQ. The DNA for the CDR3 is TGTGCCAGCAGCTTCGACAGGGCTTTTGCGGAGACCCAGTACTTC. Amino acids: CASSFDRAFAETQYF.

The chain links TRBV5-1 to TRBJ2-7; 10 positions agree with TRBD1. Germline CDR1 is SGHRS and CDR2 is YFSETQ. Trimming at V came to 3 bases and at J to 4 bases, leaving 7 bases not matched to a gene. The length of the CDR3 is 15 residues. This CDR3 reads CASSSDRGRGYEQYF. Here the CDR3 DNA reads TGCGCCAGCAGCTCCGACAGGGGGCGGGGGTACGAGCAGTACTTC. Using reference TRBV5-1 and TRBJ2-7 for the parts outside the CDR3, the full variable domain is KAGVTQTPRYLIKTRGQQVTLSCSPISGHRSVSWYQQTPGQGLQFLFEYFSETQRNKGNFPGRFSGRQFSNSRSEMNVSTLELGDSALYLCASSSDRGRGYEQYFGPGTRLTVT.

This clonotype appeared once. The rearrangement links TRBV30 to TRBJ2-4, with 9 bases that match TRBD1. Germline V gene lookup returns CDR1 GTSNPN and CDR2 SVGIG (reference sequence). The length of the CDR3 is 16 residues. V trimming: 3 bases; J trimming: 5 bases; junction bases outside the gene matches: 11. The CDR3 protein is CAWRDRRTGVENIQYF. CDR3 DNA sequence: TGTGCCTGGAGGGACCGTAGGACAGGGGTCGAAAACATTCAGTACTTC.

The gene calls are TRBV27 and TRBJ1-5, with 9 bases fitting TRBD1. Trimming took 2 bases from V and 0 from J; bases not matched to a gene: 8. CDR1 MNHEY and CDR2 SMNVEV come from the germline V gene (reference sequence). The CDR3 length is 18 residues. CDR3 region: CASSLKGQGVYSNQPQHF. Written as DNA, the CDR3 is TGTGCCAGCAGTTTAAAGGGACAGGGAGTCTATAGCAATCAGCCCCAGCATTTT.

A note on this clonotype: The CDR3 ends on some other residue instead of the conserved phenylalanine or tryptophan, so this is likely a read error. It is unclear where the CDR3 begins or ends on the DNA, so no DNA is shown, and the CDR3 is as TCRdb lists it. V is TRBV7-2 and J is TRBJ2-3; the D call TRBD2 from the table was never checked on the DNA. Germline CDR1 and CDR2: SGHTA and FQGNSA. The CDR3 is 13 residues long, counting both termini. CDR3 loop: CASSLYSPLHFGT.

The sample holds one count of this clonotype. The germline gene is not matched at one end of the junction; a read error may be the cause. This chain uses TRBV7-8 with TRBJ2-3; weak D call: TRBD1 (6 bases). The CDR3 is 16 residues long. Germline CDR1 is SGHVS and CDR2 is FQNEAQ. CDR3 bases: TGTGCCAGCAGCTCCCGACAGGAGCCGAGGAATTCACCCCTCCACTTC. Its protein is CASSSRQEPRNSPLHF.

Points on this clonotype: This likely comes from a read error, as the CDR3 has no conserved phenylalanine or tryptophan at its end. Because the CDR3's place on the DNA is in doubt, the DNA is left out and the CDR3 is given as listed by TCRdb. V usage is TRBV12-3 or TRBV12-4 and J usage is TRBJ2-3; TRBD1 was called by the table and not checked on the DNA. The CDR3 is 16 amino acids long, termini counted. CDR3 protein: CASSLGQNAYEQYFGP.

As concerns this clonotype: The missing conserved phenylalanine or tryptophan at the end of this CDR3 makes a read error likely. The DNA is omitted, as the CDR3 cannot be located on it reliably, and the CDR3 follows TCRdb's listing. This sequence joins TRBV6-2 or TRBV6-3 and TRBJ2-1; no DNA check was done on the table's D call, TRBD1. The CDR3 length equals 15 residues, ends included. Per the germline V gene, CDR1 is MNHEY and CDR2 is SVGEGT. CDR3 protein: CASSYSPVGGYTFGS.

Within the sample, this clonotype is large. The gene calls are TRBV7-6 and TRBJ2-1; the D is unclear. CDR1 and CDR2 from the germline V gene are SGHVS and FNYEAQ. The CDR3 contains 13 residues. The V end lost 5 bases, the J end lost 11 bases, and 16 bases lay between the germline ends. DNA for the CDR3: TGTGCCAGCAGCCCCCCTATTGCACAACAGCAGTTCTTC. Translation: CASSPPIAQQQFF.

Turning to this clonotype: Because it lacks the conserved phenylalanine or tryptophan at the end, this CDR3 is likely a read error. It is unclear where the CDR3 begins or ends on the DNA, so no DNA is shown, and the CDR3 is as TCRdb lists it. J is TRBJ2-6 and V is TRBV6-1; TRBD1, the table's D call, lacks a check against the DNA. The CDR3 length is 17 residues, termini included. Germline V gene lookup returns CDR1 MNHNS and CDR2 SASEGT. The CDR3 loop is CASSDLGGAFYEQYFGP.

V and J are TRBV6-4 and TRBJ2-5, with unresolved D. Gene TRBJ2-1 matches the end of the DNA better, so the J call may be wrong. CDR3 length: 13 amino acids. From germline, CDR1 is MRHNA and CDR2 SNTAGT. The chain's CDR3 is CASSEKLENEQFF. CDR3 nucleotides: TGTGCCAGCAGTGAGAAGCTGGAGAATGAGCAGTTCTTC.

This clonotype has only a few counts. The chain couples TRBV7-7 to TRBJ2-3, with TRBD1 matching 8 bases. The CDR3 loop spans 14 amino acids. Per the germline V gene, CDR1 is SSHAT and CDR2 is FNYEAQ (reference sequence). V shed 1 base and J 4 bases; nucleotides not matched to a gene: 1. The CDR3 coding sequence is TGTGCCAGCAGCTTAGAGACAGGGGCAGATACGCAGTATTTT. Amino acids: CASSLETGADTQYF. The full variable domain, rest sourced from reference TRBV7-7 and TRBJ2-3, is GAGVSQSPRYKVTKRGQDVTLRCDPISSHATLYWYQQALGQGPEFLTYFNYEAQPDKSGLPSDRFSAERPEGSISTLTIQRTEQRDSAMYRCASSLETGADTQYFGPGTRLTVL.

This CDR3 reads CASSFGGPYEQYF. DNA for the CDR3: TGTGCCAGCAGCTTCGGGGGACCCTACGAGCAGTACTTC. The chain recombines TRBV7-6 with TRBJ2-1; possibly TRBD2 for D (6 bases). TRBJ2-7 matches the DNA end more closely, so the J call is doubtful. The CDR3 runs to 13 residues. In germline, CDR1 is SGHVS, CDR2 FNYEAQ.

This clonotype was recorded at least ten times. This chain uses TRBV5-1 with TRBJ2-1; 7 positions match TRBD1. CDR1 SGHRS and CDR2 YFSETQ come from the germline V gene. J gave up 4 bases and V 4 bases, and 8 bases lay outside the gene matches. The CDR3 is 15 residues long. CDR3 residues: CASSPGQSPYNEQFF. The DNA for the CDR3 is TGCGCCAGCAGCCCGGGACAGTCGCCATACAATGAGCAGTTCTTC.

This clonotype is labeled medium-sized. This sequence joins TRBV7-2 and TRBJ2-1; unclear D gene. V was clipped by 5 bases and J by 3 bases, with 14 bases between them. This CDR3 has 15 amino acids. Per the germline V gene, CDR1 is SGHTA and CDR2 is FQGNSA. This CDR3 reads CASSPSQSLYNEQFF. The CDR3, as DNA: TGTGCCAGCAGCCCGAGTCAGTCACTCTACAATGAGCAGTTCTTC.

This clonotype was seen many times. The CDR3 loop is CASGLAQGGGDEKLFF. As DNA, the CDR3 is TGTGCTAGTGGTTTGGCACAGGGGGGTGGAGATGAAAAACTGTTTTTT. The V call is TRBV12-5, the J call TRBJ1-4, with 8 bases aligning to TRBD1. Germline V gives CDR1 LGHNT, CDR2 FRNRAP. The ends lost 1 base at V and 6 bases at J; junction bases unmatched: 7. This CDR3 comprises 16 residues.

The chain uses TRBV15 and TRBJ1-3, with 7 bases aligning to TRBD1. Unmatched junction bases numbered 5, after V lost 0 bases and J lost 0 bases. CDR3 length: 17 residues. Germline-derived CDR1 and CDR2 are LNHNV and YYDKDF (reference sequence). This CDR3 is CATSRDEGDSSGNTIYF. Here the CDR3 DNA reads TGTGCCACCAGCAGAGATGAGGGGGACAGCTCTGGAAACACCATATATTTT.

The chain recombines TRBV27 with TRBJ2-1; 7 nucleotides line up with TRBD1. J lost 7 bases, V lost 3 bases, and 6 bases had no gene match. Germline assignment: CDR1 MNHEY and CDR2 SMNVEV (reference sequence). The CDR3 has 14 residues. The CDR3 bases are TGTGCCAGCAGTTTCTACAGGGGATGGAATGAGCAGTTCTTC. It specifies CASSFYRGWNEQFF.

This rearrangement joins TRBV6-6 to TRBJ1-1; D not certain. The J call may be in error: the DNA end matches TRBJ2-2 better. Germline CDR1 and CDR2: MNHNY and SVGAGI (reference sequence). The CDR3 is made up of 13 amino acids. The CDR3 nucleotides read TGTGCCAGCACCCCCAGTATCACCGGGGAGCTGTTTTTT. It specifies CASTPSITGELFF.

This clonotype was observed many times. The chain uses TRBV7-3 and TRBJ2-1, with D hard to call. This CDR3 has 15 amino acids. The germline V and J ends were trimmed by 6 bases and 8 bases, with 20 bases remaining between them. CDR1 and CDR2 (germline): SGHTA, FQGTGA. CDR3 sequence: CASSPREAEGDEQFF. The CDR3 DNA follows: TGTGCCAGCAGTCCTCGCGAGGCGGAAGGCGATGAGCAGTTCTTC.

This clonotype is judged medium-sized. The chain recombines TRBV7-2 with TRBJ2-7; 13 bases map to TRBD2. The V segment lost 5 bases and the J segment 5 bases; nucleotides outside the gene matches: 9. Germline loops: CDR1 SGHTA, CDR2 FQGNSA. The CDR3 consists of 16 residues. CDR3 amino acids: CASSGSGLAGAHEQYF. Here the CDR3 DNA reads TGTGCCAGCAGCGGAAGCGGACTAGCGGGAGCCCACGAGCAGTACTTC. The full variable domain, with the rest looked up from reference TRBV7-2 and TRBJ2-7, is GAGVSQSPSNKVTEKGKDVELRCDPISGHTALYWYRQSLGQGLEFLIYFQGNSAPDKSGLPSDRFSAERTGGSVSTLTIQRTQQEDSAVYLCASSGSGLAGAHEQYFGPGTRLTVT.

This CDR3 is CASPPRTPSTDTQYF. In nucleotides, the CDR3 is TGTGCCAGTCCACCGAGGACACCCAGCACAGATACGCAGTATTTT. The chain links TRBV12-3 or TRBV12-4 to TRBJ2-3; D may be TRBD1 (5 bases). Deletions cut 9 bases from V and 0 bases from J, with 16 bases between. The CDR3 contains 15 residues.

The J gene is TRBJ2-1, the V gene TRBV20-1, with TRBD2 matching over 12 bases. The V gene's germline CDR1 is DFQATT and CDR2 SNEGSKA (reference sequence). J gave up 6 bases and V 6 bases, and 9 bases lay outside the gene matches. CDR3 size: 15 residues. The CDR3 region has the DNA TGCAGTGCCCAATGGACTAGCGGGACTTTCAATGAGCAGTTCTTC. Translated: CSAQWTSGTFNEQFF.